These 13 T cell receptor beta chains originate from one sample sequenced in a study of blood T cell repertoires in COVID-19 (dated by TCRdb to the early 2020s). Library preparation employed the immunoSEQ multiplex PCR assay. Drawn from immuneACCESS, this table holds only the in-frame rearrangements with V and J called that TCRdb kept. Clones are partly lost; checked studies trace under half to an unresolved V gene and leave the rest unexplained. Recorded for this sample are about 160,000 clones; around 82% of them occurred a single time. Clones ranked in the top ten supply under 7% of the sample. Material for sequencing was PBMCs or T cells enriched from blood (not recorded which). All receptors derive from a man in his forties who had recovered from COVID-19.

Comment on this clone: The sample contains more than one DNA sequence encoding this CDR3. The J gene is TRBJ2-3, the V gene TRBV30; 9 bases are a match to TRBD2. The junction had 3 bases not matched to a gene; V was cut back by 4 bases and J by 1 base. The CDR3 covers 14 residues. Germline lookup yields CDR1 GTSNPN and CDR2 SVGIG (reference sequence). CDR3 in amino acids: CAWTASGGTDTQYF. Written as DNA, the CDR3 is TGTGCCTGGACGGCTAGCGGGGGCACAGATACGCAGTATTTT.

The genes are TRBV10-3 and TRBJ2-1; D might be TRBD2 (5 bases). Germline lookup yields CDR1 ENHRY and CDR2 SYGVKD. This CDR3 region has 12 residues. Deletions cut 6 bases from V and 9 bases from J, with 12 bases between. CDR3 nucleotides: TGTGCCATCAGGGACTCTTGGAGTGAGCAGTTCTTC. Protein: CAIRDSWSEQFF.

By proportion, this clone is medium-sized (0.01 to 0.1%). V gene TRBV5-5 combines with J gene TRBJ1-1; D is unclear. Germline assignment: CDR1 SGHKS and CDR2 YYEKEE (reference sequence). The CDR3 is 13 residues long. With 2 bases removed from V and 4 bases from J, the gap between germline ends came to 9 bases. DNA of the CDR3: TGTGCCAGCAGCTTTGACGGGAGCACTGAAGCTTTCTTT. It is translated as CASSFDGSTEAFF.

The chain couples TRBV9 to TRBJ2-1, with TRBD2 identical over 7 bases. Per the germline V gene, CDR1 is SGDLS and CDR2 is YYNGEE. The junction had 12 bases not matched to a gene; V was cut back by 3 bases and J by 9 bases. This CDR3 region has 15 residues. The CDR3 DNA is TGTGCCAGCAGCGCTGGGCTAGCGGCCTACGGTGAGCAGTTCTTC. Amino acids: CASSAGLAAYGEQFF.

The chain carries TRBV3-1 (or the pseudogene TRBV3-2) and TRBJ1-3; 8 nucleotides line up with TRBD1. V dropped 3 bases and J dropped 2; count of bases not matched to a gene: 6. CDR3 length: 16 residues. In germline, CDR1 is LGHDT, CDR2 YNNKEL (reference sequence). The CDR3 nucleotides read TGTGCCAGCAGCCACTCCTACAGGGGGACTGGAAACACCATATATTTT. It specifies CASSHSYRGTGNTIYF.

In this sample, this clone turned up once. V and J are TRBV24-1 and TRBJ1-5; D unresolved. Between the trimmed V and J ends, which lost 6 bases and 0 bases, there was a span of 14 bases. The CDR3 loop spans 16 amino acids. In germline, CDR1 is KGHDR, CDR2 SFDVKD. For the CDR3, the DNA is TGTGCCACCAGTCCGGGAGGAAGTTATAGCAATCAGCCCCAGCATTTT. Amino acid sequence: CATSPGGSYSNQPQHF.

The chain uses TRBV9 and TRBJ2-5, with D perhaps TRBD2 (5 bases). With 1 base removed from V and 5 bases from J, the gap between germline ends came to 9 bases. Germline CDR1 is SGDLS and CDR2 is YYNGEE. The CDR3 contains 13 residues. The CDR3 reads CASSVNGGETQYF. In DNA form, the CDR3 reads TGTGCCAGCAGCGTAAATGGAGGTGAGACCCAGTACTTC.

The rearrangement uses TRBV3-1 (or the pseudogene TRBV3-2) and TRBJ1-3; D may be TRBD1 (6 bases). CDR1 LGHDT and CDR2 YNNKEL come from the germline V gene (reference sequence). This CDR3 contains 15 residues. V was pared by 4 bases and J by 0 bases, with 10 bases between. Here the CDR3 reads CASSPGTNSGNTIYF. The CDR3 DNA is TGTGCCAGCAGCCCCGGGACAAACTCTGGAAACACCATATATTTT.

V gene TRBV11-1 combines with J gene TRBJ1-1; 8 nucleotides agree with TRBD1. Germline CDR1 is SGHAT and CDR2 is FQDESV (reference sequence). Trimming took 3 bases from V and 4 from J; bases not matched to a gene: 4. CDR3 length: 14 amino acids. The CDR3 region has the DNA TGTGCCAGCAGCTTTCCAGGGGGCGTCACTGAAGCTTTCTTT. This translates into CASSFPGGVTEAFF.

The chain joins TRBV3-1 (or the pseudogene TRBV3-2) to TRBJ1-1; D may be TRBD1 (5 bases). Trimming took 9 bases from V and 11 from J, leaving 16 bases between them. The germline V gene has CDR1 LGHDT and CDR2 YNNKEL (reference sequence). The CDR3 has 11 amino acids. The CDR3 reads CARPLGGEAFF. CDR3 nucleotide sequence: TGTGCCAGACCCCTGGGGGGAGAGGCTTTCTTT.

The chain joins TRBV9 to TRBJ2-2, with 8 nucleotides matching TRBD2. Germline V lookup: CDR1 SGDLS, CDR2 YYNGEE. J lost 3 bases, V lost 0 bases, and 1 base had no gene match. CDR3 length: 15 amino acids. CDR3 DNA: TGTGCCAGCAGCGTAGGGACTAGCCACACCGGGGAGCTGTTTTTT. Translation: CASSVGTSHTGELFF.

The chain links TRBV30 to TRBJ1-2; D is unresolved. V shed 1 base and J shed 7 bases, with 25 bases lying between them. Germline loops: CDR1 GTSNPN, CDR2 SVGIG (reference sequence). The CDR3 consists of 17 residues. CDR3 residues: CAWSADFPEIKVGGYTF. The CDR3 DNA reads TGTGCCTGGAGTGCGGACTTTCCGGAAATAAAGGTCGGTGGCTACACCTTC.

V gene TRBV24-1 combines with J gene TRBJ1-2, with 8 bases that match TRBD1. The CDR3 covers 13 residues. CDR1 is KGHDR and CDR2 is SFDVKD in the germline V gene. J gave up 3 bases and V 6 bases, and 2 bases lay outside the gene matches. This CDR3 is CATSQGAHYGYTF. CDR3 DNA: TGTGCCACCAGTCAGGGGGCTCACTATGGCTACACCTTC.